This record concerns one T cell receptor (beta chain) sequence. Its specificity is unknown. Sequencing used immunoSEQ multiplex PCR; TCRdb keeps in-frame clones, though not all of them. This sample has about 79,000 clones; around 94% occur once, and the top ten carry 8.5% to 10%. These data belong to a study of OX40 agonist ivuxolimab in advanced cancers. Study-wide results and limits: The CD4+ and CD8+ T cells in the blood had expanded clonally by week 6 at 0.1 to 3.0 mg/kg.

Trimming cost V 6 bases and J 3 bases, with 15 bases left between them. This CDR3 is built from 14 residues. CDR1 MNHEY and CDR2 SMNVEV come from the germline V gene (reference sequence). The sample consisted of CD4+ or CD8+ T cells sorted from blood, taken in a trial of the OX40 agonist ivuxolimab. J is TRBJ2-7 and V is TRBV27, with D unresolved. The clonotype comes from an adult with an advanced solid tumor such as melanoma, head and neck, liver or kidney cancer. The CDR3 DNA reads as TGTGCCAGCAGCTATAAAGGGTCTCTCTACGAGCAGTACTTC. Translation gives CASSYKGSLYEQYF.